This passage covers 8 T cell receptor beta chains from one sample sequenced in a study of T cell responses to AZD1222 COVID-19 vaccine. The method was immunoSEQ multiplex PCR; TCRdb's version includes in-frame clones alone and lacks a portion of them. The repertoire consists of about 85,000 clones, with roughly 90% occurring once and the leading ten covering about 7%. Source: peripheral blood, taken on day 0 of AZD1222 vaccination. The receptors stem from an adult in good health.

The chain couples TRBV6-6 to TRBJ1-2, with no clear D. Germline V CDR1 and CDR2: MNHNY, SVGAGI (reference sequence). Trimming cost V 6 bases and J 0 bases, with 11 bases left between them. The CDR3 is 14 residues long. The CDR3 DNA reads TGTGCCAGCAGCCCGGACGCCTCTAACTATGGCTACACCTTC. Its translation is CASSPDASNYGYTF.

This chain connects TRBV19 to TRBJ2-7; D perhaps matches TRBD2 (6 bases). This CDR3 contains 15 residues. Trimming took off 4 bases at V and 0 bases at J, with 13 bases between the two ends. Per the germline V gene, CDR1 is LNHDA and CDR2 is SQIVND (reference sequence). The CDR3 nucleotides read TGTGCCAGTAGTAAGAGCGGGTCCAGCTCCTACGAGCAGTACTTC. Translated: CASSKSGSSSYEQYF. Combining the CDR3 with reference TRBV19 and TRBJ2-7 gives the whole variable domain DGGITQSPKYLFRKEGQNVTLSCEQNLNHDAMYWYRQDPGQGLRLIYYSQIVNDFQKGDIAEGYSVSREKKESFPLTVTSAQKNPTAFYLCASSKSGSSSYEQYFGPGTRLTVT.

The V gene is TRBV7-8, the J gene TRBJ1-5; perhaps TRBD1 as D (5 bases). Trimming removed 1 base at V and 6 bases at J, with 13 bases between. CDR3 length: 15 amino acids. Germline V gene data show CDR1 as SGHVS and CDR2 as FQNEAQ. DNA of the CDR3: TGTGCCAGCAGCTTAGGGGTGGGGGAAGGTCAGCCCCAGCATTTT. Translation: CASSLGVGEGQPQHF.

The CDR3, as DNA: TGTGCCTCCAAGCGGCAGGGGATAACAGATACGCAGTATTTT. Its translation: CASKRQGITDTQYF. V gene TRBV19 combines with J gene TRBJ2-3; D may be TRBD1 (6 bases). Germline V lookup: CDR1 LNHDA, CDR2 SQIVND (reference sequence). There are 14 residues in the CDR3. V was cut by 11 bases and J by 3 bases, with 18 bases left in between.

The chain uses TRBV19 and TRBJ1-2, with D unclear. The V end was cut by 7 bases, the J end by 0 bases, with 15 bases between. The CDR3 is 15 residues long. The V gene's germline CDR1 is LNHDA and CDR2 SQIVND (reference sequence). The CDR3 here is CASILTHRANYGYTF. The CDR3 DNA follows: TGTGCCAGTATTCTGACTCATAGGGCTAACTATGGCTACACCTTC.

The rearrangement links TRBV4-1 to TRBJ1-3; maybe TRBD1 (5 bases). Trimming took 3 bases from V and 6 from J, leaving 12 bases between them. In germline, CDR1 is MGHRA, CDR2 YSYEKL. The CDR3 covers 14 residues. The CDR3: CASSQDPGTNTIYF. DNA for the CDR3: TGCGCCAGCAGCCAGGATCCAGGGACAAACACCATATATTTT.

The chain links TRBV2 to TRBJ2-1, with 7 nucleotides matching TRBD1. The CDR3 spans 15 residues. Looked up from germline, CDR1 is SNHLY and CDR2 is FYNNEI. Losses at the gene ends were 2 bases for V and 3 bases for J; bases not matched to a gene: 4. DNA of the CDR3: TGTGCCAGCAGTGAAACACAGGGGTACTACAATGAGCAGTTCTTC. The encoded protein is CASSETQGYYNEQFF.

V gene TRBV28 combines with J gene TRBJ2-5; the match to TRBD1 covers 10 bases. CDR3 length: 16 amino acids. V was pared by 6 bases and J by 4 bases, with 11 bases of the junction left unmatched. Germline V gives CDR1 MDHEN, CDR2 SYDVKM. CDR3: CASRLQGQGMGETQYF. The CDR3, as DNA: TGTGCCAGCAGACTTCAGGGACAGGGGATGGGAGAGACCCAGTACTTC. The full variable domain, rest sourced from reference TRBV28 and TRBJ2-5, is DVKVTQSSRYLVKRTGEKVFLECVQDMDHENMFWYRQDPGLGLRLIYFSYDVKMKEKGDIPEGYSVSREKKERFSLILESASTNQTSMYLCASRLQGQGMGETQYFGPGTRLLVL.